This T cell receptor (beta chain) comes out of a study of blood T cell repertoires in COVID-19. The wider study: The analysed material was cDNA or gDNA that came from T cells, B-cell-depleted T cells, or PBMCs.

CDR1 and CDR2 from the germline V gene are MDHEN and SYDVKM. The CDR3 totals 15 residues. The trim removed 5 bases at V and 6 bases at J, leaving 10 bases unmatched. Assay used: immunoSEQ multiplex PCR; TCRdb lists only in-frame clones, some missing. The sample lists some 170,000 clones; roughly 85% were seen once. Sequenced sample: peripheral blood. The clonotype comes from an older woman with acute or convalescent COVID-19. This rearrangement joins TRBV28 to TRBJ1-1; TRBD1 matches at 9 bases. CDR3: CASSLPGQGKAEAFF. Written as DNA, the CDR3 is TGTGCCAGCAGTCTTCCCGGACAGGGGAAGGCTGAAGCTTTCTTT.